Below, 21 T cell receptor beta chains from the same sample are listed, as sequenced in a study of cytomegalovirus exposure and HLA in healthy donors. PCR primers comprised 60 Vbeta and 13 Jbeta primers. TCRdb keeps only in-frame clones here, not all; method: immunoSEQ multiplex PCR. This sample's table reports roughly 75,000 clones. Material: PBMCs. The receptor set was obtained from a man aged 40-55 years in good health and CMV-seronegative.

This sequence joins TRBV10-3 and TRBJ2-5; the match to TRBD2 covers 11 bases. The CDR3 has 15 residues. CDR1 is ENHRY and CDR2 is SYGVKD in the germline V gene. V gave up 2 bases and J gave up 5 bases; unmatched junction bases: 4. This chain's CDR3 is CAISEVAGGPETQYF. The CDR3 region has the DNA TGTGCCATCAGTGAGGTAGCGGGAGGGCCCGAGACCCAGTACTTC.

This chain uses TRBV5-4 with TRBJ2-2; TRBD1 matches at 10 bases. The CDR3 has 16 amino acids. Germline V gene lookup returns CDR1 SGHNT and CDR2 YYREEE (reference sequence). V lost 7 bases and J lost 4; bases outside the gene matches: 10. Here the CDR3 DNA reads TGTGCCAGCTATCTCTGGGACAGGGGTATCACCGGGGAGCTGTTTTTT. The encoded protein is CASYLWDRGITGELFF.

The gene calls are TRBV30 and TRBJ2-5; no firm D call. With the DNA end fitting TRBJ2-7 better, the J assignment may be wrong. The CDR3 extends over 12 amino acids. From germline, CDR1 is GTSNPN and CDR2 SVGIG (reference sequence). CDR3 loop: CAWSALSYEQYF. The CDR3 DNA reads as TGTGCCTGGAGTGCACTCTCCTACGAGCAGTACTTC.

The gene calls are TRBV28 and TRBJ2-7; 9 bases line up with TRBD2. The CDR3 is made up of 14 amino acids. J lost 9 bases, V lost 4 bases, and 10 bases had no gene match. Germline-derived CDR1 and CDR2 are MDHEN and SYDVKM. CDR3 residues: CASSSAGLARRQYF. As DNA, the CDR3 is TGTGCCAGCAGTTCCGCGGGACTAGCTAGGAGGCAGTACTTC.

DNA for the CDR3: TGTGCCAGCAGAGAACGGCAAGAGACCCAGTACTTC. Translating gives CASRERQETQYF. J is TRBJ2-5 and V is TRBV2; D is unclear. This CDR3 is built from 12 residues. The germline gives CDR1 SNHLY, CDR2 FYNNEI. V dropped 6 bases and J dropped 2 bases, with 7 bases sitting between them.

The V call is TRBV18, the J call TRBJ1-2; possibly TRBD1 for D (6 bases). Per germline, CDR1 KGHSH and CDR2 LQKENI. This CDR3 is built from 11 residues. Trimming cost V 4 bases and J 14 bases, with 14 bases left between them. CDR3: CASSLTGIQTF. CDR3 nucleotides: TGTGCCAGCTCACTTACAGGGATCCAAACCTTC.

The chain joins TRBV5-6 to TRBJ2-3; possibly TRBD1 for D (6 bases). Germline CDR1 SGHDT, CDR2 YYEEEE. This CDR3 spans 15 amino acids. Trimming removed 0 bases from V and 2 bases from J, with 10 bases in between. This chain's CDR3 is CASSLVGGNTDTQYF. For the CDR3, the DNA is TGTGCCAGCAGCTTGGTAGGGGGAAACACAGATACGCAGTATTTT.

The J gene is TRBJ1-1, the V gene TRBV27; D gene ambiguous. This CDR3 is 13 amino acids long. Trimming took off 2 bases at V and 1 base at J, with 5 bases between the two ends. The germline CDR1 and CDR2 sequences are MNHEY and SMNVEV (reference sequence). CDR3 sequence (DNA): TGTGCCAGCAGTTTACGAGGGAACACTGAAGCTTTCTTT. It specifies CASSLRGNTEAFF.

J is TRBJ1-4 and V is TRBV2; unclear D gene. Trimming cost V 4 bases and J 0 bases, with 12 bases left between them. Germline CDR1 and CDR2: SNHLY and FYNNEI. The length of the CDR3 is 16 residues. The CDR3 region has the DNA TGTGCCAGCAGTGTGGAGGACTCTGCAACTAATGAAAAACTGTTTTTT. Residues: CASSVEDSATNEKLFF.

The chain employs TRBV6-6 and TRBJ1-2, with D tentatively TRBD1 (6 bases). From germline, CDR1 is MNHNY and CDR2 SVGAGI (reference sequence). Trimming stripped 0 bases from V and 1 base from J, with 12 bases between. The CDR3 extends over 16 amino acids. The CDR3 DNA sequence: TGTGCCAGCAGTTACTCGGACAGTCGCCTTAACTATGGCTACACCTTC. Amino acid sequence: CASSYSDSRLNYGYTF.

This sequence joins TRBV13 and TRBJ2-3, with TRBD2 matching over 10 bases. CDR3 length: 19 residues. Germline values: CDR1 PRHDT, CDR2 FYEKMQ (reference sequence). V gave up 6 bases and J gave up 3 bases; unmatched junction bases: 18. CDR3 sequence: CASSSVHFGASGSTDTQYF. CDR3 sequence (DNA): TGTGCCAGCAGTTCAGTCCATTTTGGGGCTAGCGGGAGTACAGATACGCAGTATTTT.

V gene TRBV2 combines with J gene TRBJ2-3, with 12 bases identical to TRBD1. The V gene end was trimmed by 6 bases and the J gene end by 6 bases; junction bases not matched to a gene: 7. Germline CDR1 and CDR2: SNHLY and FYNNEI. This CDR3 spans 15 amino acids. CDR3 bases: TGTGCCAGCAGCCAGATGGGACAGGGGGCCGATACGCAGTATTTT. Residues: CASSQMGQGADTQYF. Full variable domain (missing parts from reference TRBV2 and TRBJ2-3): EPEVTQTPSHQVTQMGQEVILRCVPISNHLYFYWYRQILGQKVEFLVSFYNNEISEKSEIFDDQFSVERPDGSNFTLKIRSTKLEDSAMYFCASSQMGQGADTQYFGPGTRLTVL.

The J gene is TRBJ1-5, the V gene TRBV7-8; D call uncertain. Germline CDR1 is SGHVS and CDR2 is FQNEAQ. The V gene lost 4 bases and the J gene lost 0 bases, with 22 bases spanning the gap. CDR3 size: 19 residues. CDR3 region: CASSSSGIASPYSNQPQHF. The CDR3 region has the DNA TGTGCCAGCAGCTCGAGCGGGATAGCAAGTCCCTATAGCAATCAGCCCCAGCATTTT.

The chain carries TRBV19 and TRBJ2-3; 8 nucleotides line up with TRBD1. Germline trimming cut 6 bases from V and 4 bases from J; bases unmatched to any gene: 18. The germline CDR1 and CDR2 sequences are LNHDA and SQIVND (reference sequence). This CDR3 region has 18 residues. CDR3 bases: TGTGCCAGTAGACCCCCCCGATCAGGGGGCTTTTGGGCAGATACGCAGTATTTT. Translating it yields CASRPPRSGGFWADTQYF.

V usage is TRBV29-1 and J usage is TRBJ1-2, with D perhaps TRBD1 (6 bases). This CDR3 is 16 amino acids long. The V and J ends lost 4 bases and 4 bases respectively, with 22 bases between them. Per the germline V gene, CDR1 is SQVTM and CDR2 is ANQGSEA. This CDR3 is CSVVQGFSKGGYGYTF. The DNA for the CDR3 is TGCAGCGTTGTGCAGGGATTCTCAAAAGGGGGCTATGGCTACACCTTC.

V usage is TRBV30 and J usage is TRBJ1-5; D may be TRBD1 (6 bases). V lost 5 bases to trimming and J lost 3 bases, with 11 bases between them. The germline gives CDR1 GTSNPN, CDR2 SVGIG (reference sequence). The CDR3 has 13 amino acids. This chain's CDR3 is CAWSGQHNQPQHF. CDR3 DNA sequence: TGTGCCTGGTCTGGACAGCACAATCAGCCCCAGCATTTT.

On this clone: One end of the junction is discordant with germline, which a read error may explain. The chain links TRBV7-8 to TRBJ2-7, with 8 bases that match TRBD1. The CDR3 has 14 amino acids. The germline V gene encodes CDR1 SGHVS and CDR2 FQNEAQ. Here the CDR3 DNA reads TGTGCCAGCACCTTAGACAGGGGCCCCTACGAGCAGTACTTC. Protein: CASTLDRGPYEQYF.

The V call is TRBV19, the J call TRBJ2-2; the D gene is possibly TRBD1 (5 bases). Germline-derived CDR1 and CDR2 are LNHDA and SQIVND (reference sequence). The V and J ends lost 5 bases and 3 bases respectively, with 10 bases between them. CDR3 length equals 14 residues. The CDR3, as DNA: TGTGCCAGTAGTCCCGACAGATACACCGGGGAGCTGTTTTTT. This gives the protein CASSPDRYTGELFF.

The chain links TRBV7-8 to TRBJ2-3; 7 bases match TRBD2. The CDR3 runs to 14 residues. The junction had 5 bases not matched to a gene; V was cut back by 4 bases and J by 4 bases. Germline V gene lookup returns CDR1 SGHVS and CDR2 FQNEAQ. The CDR3 DNA follows: TGTGCCAGCAGCTCTTCTAGCGGATCAGATACGCAGTATTTT. Encoded protein: CASSSSSGSDTQYF.

V and J are TRBV27 and TRBJ1-2; 9 nucleotides line up with TRBD1. Germline values: CDR1 MNHEY, CDR2 SMNVEV (reference sequence). The CDR3 contains 15 residues. With V trimmed by 9 bases and J by 4 bases, 12 bases remained unmatched. The CDR3 sequence is CARIQGARPSYGYTF. The CDR3 nucleotides are TGTGCCAGGATACAGGGGGCGCGCCCCTCCTATGGCTACACCTTC.

With regard to this clone: Other DNA sequences within the sample encode an identical CDR3. J is TRBJ1-2 and V is TRBV5-4; TRBD1 aligns across 8 bases. The CDR3 is made up of 14 amino acids. Trimming took 0 bases from V and 5 from J; bases not matched to a gene: 3. Germline-derived CDR1 and CDR2 are SGHNT and YYREEE (reference sequence). CDR3 sequence: CASSLGQGAYGYTF. The CDR3 DNA reads as TGTGCCAGCAGCTTGGGGCAGGGGGCGTATGGCTACACCTTC.